This T cell receptor beta chain was captured by sequencing in a study of blood T cell repertoires in COVID-19. Study-wide context: Researchers got acute and convalescent COVID-19 samples from the United States, Italy and Spain. PBMCs, B-cell-depleted T cells, or T cells were the source of the cDNA or gDNA that made up the material.

As originally analysed: Nucleated cell counts were estimated from reference gene primer amplification. Using immunoSEQ multiplex PCR, the repertoire was profiled, and TCRdb retains in-frame clones only, with some absent. V and J calls and clone size are those listed in that table; D and trimming were worked out from the DNA. The table shows tens of thousands of clones, with roughly 88% occurring only once. A few counts support this clone. The specimen was peripheral blood. This receptor was identified in a woman in her 70s with active COVID-19.

The CDR3 nucleotides are TGTGCCAGCGGGCTAGCGGGGGGGGACAATGAGCAGTTCTTC. It encodes CASGLAGGDNEQFF. The chain links TRBV6-6 to TRBJ2-1; 12 nucleotides line up with TRBD2. V was pared by 8 bases and J by 5 bases, with 4 bases of the junction left unmatched. The germline V gene encodes CDR1 MNHNY and CDR2 SVGAGI (reference sequence). The CDR3 extends over 14 amino acids.